This T cell receptor (beta chain) was profiled in a study of cytomegalovirus exposure and HLA in healthy donors. In this sample, this clone turned up once. The PCR made use of 60 Vbeta and 13 Jbeta primers. Clones were sequenced by immunoSEQ multiplex PCR, and TCRdb holds only the in-frame ones, with some missing. This table holds around 70,000 clones, about 70% found once. Germline CDR1 is SNHLY and CDR2 is FYNNEI. V was shortened by 7 bases and J by 6 bases, with 13 bases between the two germline ends. The CDR3 spans 13 residues. The chain employs TRBV2 and TRBJ1-5, with D possibly TRBD1 on 6 matching bases. The TCR comes from a male donor in good health and CMV-seropositive. Source material: PBMCs. The CDR3 nucleotides are TGTGCCAGCAAGGGGGACGGTAGTCAGCCCCAGCATTTT. Amino acids: CASKGDGSQPQHF.